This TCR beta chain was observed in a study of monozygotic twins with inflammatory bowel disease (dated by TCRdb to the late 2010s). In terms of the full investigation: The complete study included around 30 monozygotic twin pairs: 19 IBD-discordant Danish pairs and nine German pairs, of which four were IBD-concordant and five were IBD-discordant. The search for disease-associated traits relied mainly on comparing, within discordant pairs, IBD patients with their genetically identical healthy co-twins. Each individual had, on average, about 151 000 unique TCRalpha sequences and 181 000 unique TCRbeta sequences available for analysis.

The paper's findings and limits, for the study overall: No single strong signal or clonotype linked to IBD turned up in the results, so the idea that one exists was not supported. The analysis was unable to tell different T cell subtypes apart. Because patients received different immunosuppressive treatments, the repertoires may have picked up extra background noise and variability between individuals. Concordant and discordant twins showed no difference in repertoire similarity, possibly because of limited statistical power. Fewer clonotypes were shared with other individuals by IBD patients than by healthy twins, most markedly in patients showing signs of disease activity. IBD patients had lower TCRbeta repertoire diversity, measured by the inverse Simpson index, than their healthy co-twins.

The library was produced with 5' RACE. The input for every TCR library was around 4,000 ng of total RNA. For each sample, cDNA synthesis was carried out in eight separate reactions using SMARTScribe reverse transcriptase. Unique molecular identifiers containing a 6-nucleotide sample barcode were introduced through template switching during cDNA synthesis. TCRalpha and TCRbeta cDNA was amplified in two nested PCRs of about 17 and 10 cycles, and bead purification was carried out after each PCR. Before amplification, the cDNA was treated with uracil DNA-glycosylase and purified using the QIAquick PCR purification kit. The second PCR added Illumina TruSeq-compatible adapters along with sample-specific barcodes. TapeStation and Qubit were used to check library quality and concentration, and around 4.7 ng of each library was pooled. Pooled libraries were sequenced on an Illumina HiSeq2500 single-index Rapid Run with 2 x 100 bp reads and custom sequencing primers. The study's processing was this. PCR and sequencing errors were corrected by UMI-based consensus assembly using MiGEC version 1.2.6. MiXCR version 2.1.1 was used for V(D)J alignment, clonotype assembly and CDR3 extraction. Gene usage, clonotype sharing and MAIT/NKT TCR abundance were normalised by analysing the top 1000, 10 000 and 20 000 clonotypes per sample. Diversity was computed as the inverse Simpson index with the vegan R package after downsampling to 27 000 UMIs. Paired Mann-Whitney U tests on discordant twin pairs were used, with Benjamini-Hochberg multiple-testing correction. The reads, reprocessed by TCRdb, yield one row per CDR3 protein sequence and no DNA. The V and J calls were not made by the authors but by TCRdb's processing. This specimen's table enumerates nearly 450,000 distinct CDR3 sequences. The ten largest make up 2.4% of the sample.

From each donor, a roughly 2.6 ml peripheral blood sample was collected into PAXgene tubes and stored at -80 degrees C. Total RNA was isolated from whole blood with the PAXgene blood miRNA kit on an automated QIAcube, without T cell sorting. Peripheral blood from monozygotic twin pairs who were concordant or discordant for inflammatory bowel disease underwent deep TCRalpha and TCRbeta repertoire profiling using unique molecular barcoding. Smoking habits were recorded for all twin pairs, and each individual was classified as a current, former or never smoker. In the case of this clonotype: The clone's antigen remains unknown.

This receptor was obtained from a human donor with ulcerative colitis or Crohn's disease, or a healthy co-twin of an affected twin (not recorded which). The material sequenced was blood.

CDR3 loop: CASSLVQTPKGEQYF. The chain is made from TRBV7-9 and TRBJ2-7; checking the TCRdb D call of TRBD2 is not possible without DNA. In the germline V gene (reference sequence), CDR1 corresponds to SEHNR and CDR2 to FQNEAQ. Inclusive of the bounding cysteine and phenylalanine, the CDR3 is 15 residues long. DNA is not on record. The full variable domain, with segments outside the CDR3 supplied by the reference TRBV7-9 and TRBJ2-7 proteins, appears as DTGVSQNPRHKITKRGQNVTFRCDPISEHNRLYWYRQTLGQGPEFLTYFQNEAQLEKSRLLSDRFSAERPKGSFSTLEIQRTEQGDSAMYLCASSLVQTPKGEQYFGPGTRLTVT.